This T cell receptor (beta chain) is drawn from a study of Ad26.COV2.S vaccination and SARS-CoV-2 variants. General study findings and limits: Similar non-spike TCR breadth was observed in recipients of vaccine and of placebo.

Germline V gene sequence: CDR1 GTSNPN, CDR2 SVGIG (reference sequence). The V gene end was trimmed by 4 bases and the J gene end by 4 bases; junction bases not matched to a gene: 6. The CDR3 length is 14 residues. Treatment given: around 19 received Ad26.COV2.S at low or high dose, single or two shots; a few received placebo; per-sample allocation not given. The study sampled participants on day 63 after the first vaccine or placebo injection. An Ad26 vector that expressed Wuhan-strain SARS-CoV-2 spike constituted the vaccine. Comments on this clone: Its antigen remains unidentified.

Sequenced by immunoSEQ multiplex PCR; TCRdb stores in-frame clones only, minus some. This table has roughly 400,000 clones, about 91% appearing once. The V and J genes are TRBV30 and TRBJ2-2; 7 nucleotides match TRBD2. Sequences were derived from peripheral blood, sampled in a trial of Ad26.COV2.S vaccine versus placebo. This TCR derives from a person aged 18 to 65 who received the Ad26.COV2.S COVID-19 vaccine or a placebo. CDR3 DNA: TGTGCCTGGAAGGGAGGGCCGGTCACCGGGGAGCTGTTTTTT. Translated: CAWKGGPVTGELFF.